A selection of T cell receptor beta chains follows, all from one sample in a study of cytomegalovirus exposure and HLA in healthy donors. Clones were read by immunoSEQ multiplex PCR, and TCRdb kept only the in-frame ones, dropping some. The listing records 150,000 to 200,000 clones. The source material was PBMCs. The source is a man aged 30-40 years in good health and CMV-seronegative. Both conserved end residues are part of each CDR3. The order of the fields is V gene, J gene, D gene, CDR3 DNA, CDR3 protein. D genes are given only for firm matches.

V gene: TRBV27
J gene: TRBJ2-7
D gene: -
CDR3 DNA: TGTGCCAGCCGAGTGGGGGGGGCCAATAACGAGCAGTACTTC
CDR3 protein: CASRVGGANNEQYF

V gene: TRBV30
J gene: TRBJ2-7
D gene: TRBD1
CDR3 DNA: TGTGCCTGGAGCCTTACAGGGGGCGCATACGAGCAGTACTTC
CDR3 protein: CAWSLTGGAYEQYF

V gene: TRBV23-1
J gene: TRBJ1-2
D gene: -
CDR3 DNA: TGCGCCAGCAGTCGTCCCGGAGGACAGCCATGCTTTCCTAACTATGGCTACACCTTC
CDR3 protein: CASSRPGGQPCFPNYGYTF

V gene: TRBV9
J gene: TRBJ2-3
D gene: TRBD1
CDR3 DNA: TGTGCCAGCAGCGCCCCCAAACACGAATACAGGGGGGGCACAGATACGCAGTATTTT
CDR3 protein: CASSAPKHEYRGGTDTQYF

V gene: TRBV5-4
J gene: TRBJ2-1
D gene: TRBD2
CDR3 DNA: TGTGCCAGCAGCTCCACTAGCGGGGGCTTCAATGAGCAGTTCTTC
CDR3 protein: CASSSTSGGFNEQFF

V gene: TRBV10-3
J gene: TRBJ2-1
D gene: TRBD1
CDR3 DNA: TGTGCCATCAGTGAGTCTACAGGGACAGGCTCCTACAATGAGCAGTTCTTC
CDR3 protein: CAISESTGTGSYNEQFF

V gene: TRBV18
J gene: TRBJ2-5
D gene: -
CDR3 DNA: TGTGCCAGCTCACCACCGTCGGGGCAAGAGACCCAGTACTTC
CDR3 protein: CASSPPSGQETQYF

V gene: TRBV7-8
J gene: TRBJ2-5
D gene: TRBD1
CDR3 DNA: TGTGCCAGCAGCTTTGCAGGGACAGCAGAGACCCAGTACTTC
CDR3 protein: CASSFAGTAETQYF

V gene: TRBV6-5
J gene: TRBJ1-6
D gene: -
CDR3 DNA: TGTGCCAGCAGGCCCACAGGGCCCGGTACTTCACCCCTCCACTTT
CDR3 protein: CASRPTGPGTSPLHF

V gene: TRBV5-1
J gene: TRBJ1-2
D gene: -
CDR3 DNA: TGCGCCAGCAGCTTGGGTCAGGCAGCAAATGGCTACACCTTC
CDR3 protein: CASSLGQAANGYTF

V gene: TRBV7-2
J gene: TRBJ2-7
D gene: -
CDR3 DNA: TGTGCCAGCAGCGCAGACAGAGCCTTGTACTACGAGCAGTACTTC
CDR3 protein: CASSADRALYYEQYF

V gene: TRBV9
J gene: TRBJ2-3
D gene: TRBD1
CDR3 DNA: TGTGCCAGCAGCTCTACGACAGGGTCAGATACGCAGTATTTT
CDR3 protein: CASSSTTGSDTQYF

V gene: TRBV5-1
J gene: TRBJ2-1
D gene: TRBD1
CDR3 DNA: TGCGCCAGCAGCTCCGGACAGGGGTCTTACAATGAGCAGTTCTTC
CDR3 protein: CASSSGQGSYNEQFF

V gene: TRBV7-9
J gene: TRBJ1-2
D gene: TRBD1
CDR3 DNA: TGTGCCAGCAGCTTGGGACAGGGCGTGGGCTATGGCTACACCTTC
CDR3 protein: CASSLGQGVGYGYTF

V gene: TRBV5-6
J gene: TRBJ2-7
D gene: -
CDR3 DNA: TGTGCCAGCACCACCGAAGGGGAGGGGACAAACGAGCAGTACTTC
CDR3 protein: CASTTEGEGTNEQYF

V gene: TRBV5-4
J gene: TRBJ2-7
D gene: TRBD2
CDR3 DNA: TGTGCCAGCAGCACGGGACTAGCATCCTACGAGCAGTACTTC
CDR3 protein: CASSTGLASYEQYF

V gene: TRBV2
J gene: TRBJ2-7
D gene: -
CDR3 DNA: TGTGCCAGCAGTGAAGTGGCCTCAGACTACGAGCAGTACTTC
CDR3 protein: CASSEVASDYEQYF

V gene: TRBV27
J gene: TRBJ2-2
D gene: TRBD2
CDR3 DNA: TGTGCCAGCAGTCAACCACCGATTTGGGGGGGGTCCGGGGAGCTGTTTTTT
CDR3 protein: CASSQPPIWGGSGELFF

V gene: TRBV6-1
J gene: TRBJ1-4
D gene: TRBD1
CDR3 DNA: TGTGCCAGCAATTCTCAGGGGGGCGCTAATGAAAAACTGTTTTTT
CDR3 protein: CASNSQGGANEKLFF

V gene: TRBV18
J gene: TRBJ2-7
D gene: -
CDR3 DNA: TGTGCCAGCTCACCACCCAGCGCTAGCTCCTACGAGCAGTACTTC
CDR3 protein: CASSPPSASSYEQYF

V gene: TRBV5-4
J gene: TRBJ2-6
D gene: -
CDR3 DNA: TGTGCCAGCAGCTTAGACATCTCTGGGGCCAACGTCCTGACTTTC
CDR3 protein: CASSLDISGANVLTF

V gene: TRBV10-3
J gene: TRBJ2-6
D gene: -
CDR3 DNA: TGTGCCACATTAGGGCAGGGTTTCTCTGGGGCCAACGTCCTGACTTTC
CDR3 protein: CATLGQGFSGANVLTF

V gene: TRBV5-6
J gene: TRBJ2-6
D gene: -
CDR3 DNA: TGTGCCAGCAGCTCCCTGATTAGCGGACGTTCTGGGGCCAACGTCCTGACTTTC
CDR3 protein: CASSSLISGRSGANVLTF

V gene: TRBV19
J gene: TRBJ1-2
D gene: -
CDR3 DNA: TGTGCCAGTACCCAAAAAGGGTCAGGACTTTATGGCTACACCTTC
CDR3 protein: CASTQKGSGLYGYTF

V gene: TRBV6-5
J gene: TRBJ2-3
D gene: TRBD1
CDR3 DNA: TGTGCCAGCAGCCGGACAGGAGGAACAGATACGCAGTATTTT
CDR3 protein: CASSRTGGTDTQYF

V gene: TRBV9
J gene: TRBJ2-3
D gene: -
CDR3 DNA: TGTGCCAGCAGCGTTACTAGTGGGGCAGATACGCAGTATTTT
CDR3 protein: CASSVTSGADTQYF

V gene: TRBV4-3
J gene: TRBJ1-1
D gene: -
CDR3 DNA: TGCGCCAGCAGCCAGGGAATCCTCGCTAGCGGGGGACACACTGAAGCTTTCTTT
CDR3 protein: CASSQGILASGGHTEAFF

V gene: TRBV15
J gene: TRBJ2-2
D gene: -
CDR3 DNA: TGTGCCACCAGCAGAGATTCGGCGGGTGCGACCGGGGAGCTGTTTTTT
CDR3 protein: CATSRDSAGATGELFF

V gene: TRBV27
J gene: TRBJ2-7
D gene: -
CDR3 DNA: TGTGCCAGCAGTTTACGGGACGGGGGACCGCCCTACGAGCAGTACTTC
CDR3 protein: CASSLRDGGPPYEQYF

V gene: TRBV9
J gene: TRBJ1-6
D gene: -
CDR3 DNA: TGTGCCAGCAGGATCAAGACTTTTTATAATTCACCCCTCCACTTT
CDR3 protein: CASRIKTFYNSPLHF

V gene: TRBV7-9
J gene: TRBJ1-5
D gene: TRBD1
CDR3 DNA: TGTGCCAGCAGCCGAACACTTACAGGGGGCCGAGGACAGCCCCAGCATTTT
CDR3 protein: CASSRTLTGGRGQPQHF

V gene: TRBV2
J gene: TRBJ2-5
D gene: -
CDR3 DNA: TGTGCCAAAGCAGTCAGGGCAGAGACCCAGTACTTC
CDR3 protein: CAKAVRAETQYF

V gene: TRBV5-4
J gene: TRBJ1-4
D gene: TRBD1
CDR3 DNA: TGTGCCAGCAGCCTCCGGGACAGGGGCACGAATGAAAAACTGTTTTTT
CDR3 protein: CASSLRDRGTNEKLFF

V gene: TRBV10-3
J gene: TRBJ2-7
D gene: TRBD2
CDR3 DNA: TGTGCCAGACGACTAGCGGGTTCCTACTACGAGCAGTACTTC
CDR3 protein: CARRLAGSYYEQYF

V gene: TRBV27
J gene: TRBJ2-7
D gene: -
CDR3 DNA: TGTGCCAGCAGTTTAGGAGGGTTCAGGAACGAGCAGTACTTC
CDR3 protein: CASSLGGFRNEQYF

V gene: TRBV10-3
J gene: TRBJ2-5
D gene: -
CDR3 DNA: TGTGCCATCAGTGATGCGGGACTTCAAGAGACCCAGTACTTC
CDR3 protein: CAISDAGLQETQYF

V gene: TRBV9
J gene: TRBJ2-7
D gene: -
CDR3 DNA: TGTGCCAGCAGCGTGGGGACTCTCGTTTCCTCCTACGAGCAGTACTTC
CDR3 protein: CASSVGTLVSSYEQYF

V gene: TRBV28
J gene: TRBJ2-2
D gene: TRBD1
CDR3 DNA: TGTGCCAGCCTCGAGACAGGGGAGAACACCGGGGAGCTGTTTTTT
CDR3 protein: CASLETGENTGELFF

V gene: TRBV5-1
J gene: TRBJ2-1
D gene: -
CDR3 DNA: TGCGCCAGCAGCGAGCCTTCTCCCACCAATGAGCAGTTCTTC
CDR3 protein: CASSEPSPTNEQFF

V gene: TRBV6-5
J gene: TRBJ2-4
D gene: -
CDR3 DNA: TGTGCCAGCAGTGCCCAAGGGGTCGCCAAAAACATTCAGTACTTC
CDR3 protein: CASSAQGVAKNIQYF

V gene: TRBV2
J gene: TRBJ2-3
D gene: TRBD1
CDR3 DNA: TGTGCCAGCAGAGTACCCCCGGGACAGGGGGTGAGAGATACGCAGTATTTT
CDR3 protein: CASRVPPGQGVRDTQYF

V gene: TRBV28
J gene: TRBJ1-2
D gene: -
CDR3 DNA: TGTGCCAGCAGTTTACAGGGGTATGGCTACACCTTC
CDR3 protein: CASSLQGYGYTF

V gene: TRBV6-5
J gene: TRBJ1-1
D gene: TRBD1
CDR3 DNA: TGTGCCAGCAGTTCCCCCATTAAGGGGGCTGGTGAAGCTTTCTTT
CDR3 protein: CASSSPIKGAGEAFF

V gene: TRBV27
J gene: TRBJ2-1
D gene: -
CDR3 DNA: TGTGCCAGCAGCCAATACAATGAGCAGTTCTTC
CDR3 protein: CASSQYNEQFF